This T cell receptor beta chain was identified during a study of T cell responses to AZD1222 COVID-19 vaccine. Points from the study as a whole: Regions 160-218 and 743-854 dominated among vaccine-associated CD4 TCRs spanning spike. A rise in Spike-specific TCR breadth and depth followed two AZD1222 doses. Donors skewed white British and female; clonal diversity was possibly underestimated. Baseline seropositivity occurred in only a handful of AZD1222 recipients.

The germline V gene encodes CDR1 LGHNA and CDR2 YSLEER. Germline trimming cut 0 bases from V and 6 bases from J; bases unmatched to any gene: 7. CDR3 length: 15 amino acids. For this clone: Its antigen is currently unknown.

Sequenced by immunoSEQ multiplex PCR; TCRdb stores in-frame clones only, minus some. The table shows roughly 120,000 clones, with around 93% occurring only once. This sample comprised peripheral blood, obtained 28 days after the second AZD1222 dose. The clonotype was recovered from an adult who received the AZD1222 COVID-19 vaccine. V and J are TRBV4-3 and TRBJ1-2, with TRBD1 identical over 7 bases. CDR3 nucleotides: TGCGCCAGCAGCCAAGACCGGGGGACAGCCGATGGCTACACCTTC. It codes for CASSQDRGTADGYTF.